These 9 T cell receptor beta chains were all obtained from the same sample, sequenced in a study of shared clonotypes between healthy human individuals. Produced via immunoSEQ multiplex PCR; TCRdb's table is partial and in-frame only. The sample holds about a million clones; about three quarters are singletons and the top ten take approximately 1.5%. Sequencing used memory CD4+ T cells sorted from blood. This sample's subset: CD45RA-negative fraction. Receptor source: a man younger than 35 in good health.

V usage is TRBV28 and J usage is TRBJ2-1, with TRBD2 identical over 8 bases. The CDR3 loop spans 15 amino acids. With V trimmed by 5 bases and J by 8 bases, 11 bases remained unmatched. Germline V gene data show CDR1 as MDHEN and CDR2 as SYDVKM. In nucleotides, the CDR3 is TGTGCCAGCAGTGTCGGGGGGGTTGGGTACGATGAGCAGTTCTTC. It codes for CASSVGGVGYDEQFF.

The genes are TRBV5-4 and TRBJ2-3, with 9 bases identical to TRBD1. The CDR3 spans 15 residues. V trimming: 9 bases; J trimming: 1 base; junction bases outside the gene matches: 9. The V gene's germline CDR1 is SGHNT and CDR2 YYREEE (reference sequence). Here the CDR3 reads CATSLGDRGTDTQYF. DNA of the CDR3: TGTGCCACCTCGCTGGGGGACAGGGGCACAGATACGCAGTATTTT.

This clone was seen a handful of times. The chain recombines TRBV7-9 with TRBJ1-1; D gene uncertain. In germline, CDR1 is SEHNR, CDR2 FQNEAQ (reference sequence). The CDR3 length is 15 residues. With 5 bases removed from V and 8 bases from J, the gap between germline ends came to 21 bases. The CDR3 region has the DNA TGTGCCAGCAGCCCACCCAGACTGAACAGATTCGAAGCTTTCTTT. It codes for CASSPPRLNRFEAFF.

In the case of this clone: A single base separates this from a much larger clone, so it may be a read error. Distinct nucleotide sequences in the sample also encode this CDR3. This sequence joins TRBV28 and TRBJ1-6, with D possibly TRBD1 on 5 matching bases. This CDR3 is 14 amino acids long. Germline-derived CDR1 and CDR2 are MDHEN and SYDVKM. CDR3 protein: CASSFTGANSPLHF. As DNA, the CDR3 is TGTGCCAGCAGTTTCACAGGCGCTAATTCGCCCCTCCACTTT.

In its sample, this clone was seen many times. The chain links TRBV7-9 to TRBJ2-3; D gene ambiguous. The CDR3 totals 14 residues. The germline gives CDR1 SEHNR, CDR2 FQNEAQ (reference sequence). Trimming took 0 bases from V and 2 from J, leaving 6 bases between them. CDR3 loop: CASSLAGYTDTQYF. In DNA form, the CDR3 reads TGTGCCAGCAGCTTAGCGGGGTACACAGATACGCAGTATTTT.

The gene calls are TRBV20-1 and TRBJ1-1; D ambiguous. This CDR3 is 11 amino acids long. Germline V gene data show CDR1 as DFQATT and CDR2 as SNEGSKA (reference sequence). CDR3 residues: CSPGGYTEAFF. In nucleotides, the CDR3 is TGCAGCCCCGGAGGGTACACTGAAGCTTTCTTT.

V usage is TRBV27 and J usage is TRBJ1-2; 9 positions agree with TRBD1. The CDR3 totals 15 residues. The germline gives CDR1 MNHEY, CDR2 SMNVEV (reference sequence). The junction had 5 bases not matched to a gene; V was cut back by 6 bases and J by 0 bases. The CDR3: CASRIGTGPNYGYTF. CDR3 nucleotides: TGTGCCAGCAGGATAGGGACAGGGCCTAACTATGGCTACACCTTC.

V and J are TRBV6-6 and TRBJ2-6; 8 nucleotides line up with TRBD2. Germline V CDR1 and CDR2: MNHNY, SVGAGI (reference sequence). The CDR3 runs 16 residues. Trimming removed 2 bases from V and 3 bases from J; junction bases left unmatched: 3. For the CDR3, the DNA is TGTGCCAGCAGTTACGGGACTAGTAGTGGGGCCAACGTCCTGACTTTC. This encodes CASSYGTSSGANVLTF.

The chain employs TRBV6-1 and TRBJ1-1; possibly TRBD1 for D (6 bases). Germline V gene data show CDR1 as MNHNS and CDR2 as SASEGT. CDR3 length: 14 residues. Trimming cost V 2 bases and J 4 bases, with 11 bases left between them. This chain's CDR3 is CASSESGGITEAFF. The DNA of the CDR3 is TGTGCCAGCAGTGAATCCGGGGGCATCACTGAAGCTTTCTTT.